A single sample is the source of the 8 T cell receptor beta chains below, sequenced in a study of cytomegalovirus exposure and HLA in healthy donors. Primers: 60 Vbeta forward and 13 Jbeta reverse. Sequencing was performed with immunoSEQ multiplex PCR; in TCRdb, only in-frame clones are kept and a portion is missing. The data show some 130,000 clones, with roughly 83% seen just once and roughly 1.2% held by the top ten. Specimen: PBMCs. These receptors all stem from a girl under 10 years old in good health and CMV-seronegative.

The J gene is TRBJ2-2, the V gene TRBV30, with a tentative D call TRBD2 (7 bases). V was trimmed by 4 bases and J by 5 bases, leaving 23 bases between them. Germline values: CDR1 GTSNPN, CDR2 SVGIG (reference sequence). CDR3 size: 17 residues. CDR3 bases: TGTGCCTGGAAAAATCGAGGGGGGGGCGCACGTACCGGGGAGCTGTTTTTT. It specifies CAWKNRGGGARTGELFF. Variable domain in full (rest from reference TRBV30 and TRBJ2-2): SQTIHQWPATLVQPVGSPLSLECTVEGTSNPNLYWYRQAAGRGLQLLFYSVGIGQISSEVPQNLSASRPQDRQFILSSKKLLLSDSGFYLCAWKNRGGGARTGELFFGEGSRLTVL.

This clone was detected once. The chain joins TRBV11-2 to TRBJ2-3; D gene uncertain. This CDR3 region has 12 residues. The V gene lost 1 base and the J gene lost 4 bases, with 3 bases spanning the gap. In germline, CDR1 is SGHAT, CDR2 FQNNGV. The CDR3 DNA follows: TGTGCCAGCAGCTTAGCGGCAGATACGCAGTATTTT. Translated, it gives CASSLAADTQYF.

The chain carries TRBV6-5 and TRBJ2-3; 9 bases align to TRBD2. CDR3 length equals 16 residues. Germline trimming cut 4 bases from V and 4 bases from J; bases unmatched to any gene: 9. Germline lookup yields CDR1 MNHEY and CDR2 SVGAGI. The CDR3 DNA sequence: TGTGCCAGCAGTTTAGCCGTAGCGGGGGAGGCAGATACGCAGTATTTT. Translated, it gives CASSLAVAGEADTQYF.

This rearrangement joins TRBV7-9 to TRBJ2-7, with D perhaps TRBD1 (6 bases). V gave up 5 bases and J gave up 4 bases, with 21 bases separating them. CDR1 and CDR2 from the germline V gene are SEHNR and FQNEAQ (reference sequence). The length of the CDR3 is 16 residues. CDR3 amino acids: CASSQGQQGIWYEQYF. Written as DNA, the CDR3 is TGTGCCAGCAGCCAAGGCCAGCAGGGGATATGGTACGAGCAGTACTTC.

The chain employs TRBV30 and TRBJ2-3; 8 bases line up with TRBD2. Germline CDR1 GTSNPN, CDR2 SVGIG (reference sequence). J was trimmed by 0 bases and V by 5 bases; bases with no gene match: 4. CDR3 length equals 14 residues. CDR3 sequence reads: CAWGRGGSTDTQYF. In DNA, the CDR3 is TGTGCCTGGGGGCGCGGGGGGAGCACAGATACGCAGTATTTT.

This clone has only a few counts. The chain uses TRBV30 and TRBJ1-3; 7 bases agree with TRBD1. This CDR3 is built from 14 residues. The V and J ends lost 0 bases and 3 bases, in that order; junction bases with no gene match: 2. Germline CDR1 GTSNPN, CDR2 SVGIG (reference sequence). CDR3 amino acids: CAWSVQGIGNTIYF. The CDR3 DNA sequence: TGTGCCTGGAGTGTACAGGGGATTGGAAACACCATATATTTT.

The chain carries TRBV28 and TRBJ2-4, with 14 bases identical to TRBD2. The CDR3 has 18 residues. Per the germline V gene, CDR1 is MDHEN and CDR2 is SYDVKM. Unmatched junction bases numbered 7, after V lost 6 bases and J lost 0 bases. The CDR3 reads CASRRGLAGDLAKNIQYF. CDR3 DNA: TGTGCCAGCAGGCGGGGACTAGCGGGAGACTTAGCCAAAAACATTCAGTACTTC.

V usage is TRBV6-5 and J usage is TRBJ2-7, with TRBD2 matching 8 bases. The V and J ends lost 6 bases and 3 bases, in that order; junction bases with no gene match: 10. This CDR3 region has 15 residues. CDR1 and CDR2 (germline): MNHEY, SVGAGI. The CDR3: CASSLSAAGVYEQYF. The CDR3 nucleotides are TGTGCCAGCAGCCTGTCGGCAGCGGGAGTCTACGAGCAGTACTTC.